Shown below are 21 T cell receptor beta chains from a single sample sequenced in a study of T-cell memory formation after mild COVID-19. TCRdb redid the calling of the 5' RACE reads with MiXCR, one entry per CDR3 protein. Among roughly 480,000 distinct CDR3 sequences listed, roughly 25% were seen once. Sequencing was carried out using PBMCs or a T cell subset sorted from them (not recorded which). These receptors came from an adult woman who had mild COVID-19 (a few samples of this study predate the infection). Cell type and time point are not known.

This chain connects TRBV3-1 to TRBJ2-7; TRBD1 or TRBD2 may be the D gene (5 bases each). Germline V gives CDR1 LGHDT, CDR2 YNNKEL (reference sequence). This CDR3 has 14 amino acids. V shed 2 bases and J shed 2 bases, with 10 bases lying between them. The CDR3 protein is CASSQMGRTYEQYF. The CDR3 DNA is TGTGCCAGCAGCCAAATGGGACGGACCTACGAGCAGTACTTC.

The V and J genes are TRBV7-8 and TRBJ2-6, with 7 bases matching TRBD2. Germline V gene sequence: CDR1 SGHVS, CDR2 FQNEAQ. Unmatched junction bases numbered 5, after V lost 3 bases and J lost 0 bases. The CDR3 consists of 17 residues. The CDR3 nucleotides read TGTGCCAGCAGCTTTCACGCGGGGGTCTCTGGGGCCAACGTCCTGACTTTC. It translates to CASSFHAGVSGANVLTF.

The chain employs TRBV24-1 and TRBJ2-1, with 12 bases identical to TRBD2. There are 16 residues in the CDR3. V trimming: 2 bases; J trimming: 3 bases; junction bases outside the gene matches: 1. The germline CDR1 and CDR2 sequences are KGHDR and SFDVKD. CDR3 residues: CATSDSSGRGYNEQFF. CDR3 sequence (DNA): TGTGCCACCAGTGATTCTAGCGGGAGGGGCTACAATGAGCAGTTCTTC.

This clonotype turned up a few times. The chain is built from TRBV5-1 and TRBJ2-3; maybe TRBD2 (5 bases). Germline-derived CDR1 and CDR2 are SGHRS and YFSETQ. The CDR3 has 11 residues. V was cut by 8 bases and J by 6 bases, with 10 bases left in between. The CDR3 DNA reads TGCGCCAGTCTCGGGATTGATACGCAGTATTTT. Translation: CASLGIDTQYF.

This clonotype was seen a handful of times. The rearrangement links TRBV5-1 to TRBJ2-5, with TRBD2 matching 13 bases. V lost 0 bases to trimming and J lost 5 bases; unmatched junction nucleotides: 4. The CDR3 is made up of 16 amino acids. Germline assignment: CDR1 SGHRS and CDR2 YFSETQ. The CDR3 nucleotides are TGCGCCAGCAGCTTGGGGACTAGCGGGAGCCGTGAGACCCAGTACTTC. This codes for CASSLGTSGSRETQYF. The full variable domain, its missing parts supplied by reference TRBV5-1 and TRBJ2-5, is KAGVTQTPRYLIKTRGQQVTLSCSPISGHRSVSWYQQTPGQGLQFLFEYFSETQRNKGNFPGRFSGRQFSNSRSEMNVSTLELGDSALYLCASSLGTSGSRETQYFGPGTRLLVL.

The V and J genes are TRBV7-6 and TRBJ1-1; perhaps TRBD1 as D (6 bases). Looked up from germline, CDR1 is SGHVS and CDR2 is FNYEAQ. This CDR3 has 15 amino acids. V was clipped by 7 bases and J by 1 base, with 16 bases between them. The CDR3 loop is CASNNLQGQNTEAFF. DNA of the CDR3: TGTGCCAGCAACAACTTACAGGGACAGAACACTGAAGCTTTCTTT.

This clonotype was observed a few times. The chain employs TRBV7-3 and TRBJ2-3, with no clear D. CDR3 length: 13 amino acids. V lost 2 bases and J 4 bases, leaving 7 bases between the germline ends. Germline V gene lookup returns CDR1 SGHTA and CDR2 FQGTGA. CDR3 nucleotides: TGTGCCAGCAGCTTACGCAGAGCAGATACGCAGTATTTT. Translating it yields CASSLRRADTQYF.

The chain employs TRBV3-1 and TRBJ1-3; D remains unclear. CDR3 length equals 13 residues. Looked up from germline, CDR1 is LGHDT and CDR2 is YNNKEL (reference sequence). The V gene lost 2 bases and the J gene lost 2 bases, with 4 bases spanning the gap. This CDR3 reads CASSQMPGNTIYF. DNA of the CDR3: TGTGCCAGCAGCCAAATGCCTGGAAACACCATATATTTT.

The rearrangement links TRBV5-1 to TRBJ2-1, with 7 bases fitting TRBD1. This CDR3 has 15 amino acids. Germline trimming cut 4 bases from V and 4 bases from J; bases unmatched to any gene: 8. Germline V lookup: CDR1 SGHRS, CDR2 YFSETQ. The CDR3: CASSTTGERYNEQFF. The CDR3 DNA sequence: TGCGCCAGCAGCACTACAGGGGAGAGGTACAATGAGCAGTTCTTC.

The rearrangement joins TRBV24-1 to TRBJ2-2; D unresolved. Trimming took off 9 bases at V and 4 bases at J, with 8 bases between the two ends. CDR3 length equals 12 residues. Per the germline V gene, CDR1 is KGHDR and CDR2 is SFDVKD. CDR3 protein: CATALSTGELFF. The CDR3 DNA follows: TGTGCCACCGCACTCAGCACCGGGGAGCTGTTTTTT.

This clonotype was observed a handful of times. This chain uses TRBV4-1 with TRBJ1-2; D remains unclear. This CDR3 is 17 amino acids long. V was cut by 3 bases and J by 8 bases, with 25 bases left in between. Germline lookup yields CDR1 MGHRA and CDR2 YSYEKL. This chain's CDR3 is CASSQEPGIPPQGGYTF. The CDR3 DNA reads TGCGCCAGCAGCCAGGAACCGGGGATCCCCCCTCAAGGAGGCTACACCTTC.

The J gene is TRBJ1-6, the V gene TRBV12-3 or TRBV12-4; 8 nucleotides match TRBD1. J lost 5 bases, V lost 3 bases, and 3 bases had no gene match. CDR3 length: 15 amino acids. The CDR3 nucleotides are TGTGCCAGCAGTTTTCGGACAGGGCATAATTCACCCCTCCACTTT. This gives the protein CASSFRTGHNSPLHF.

The CDR3 here is CASSLVRQGNEKLFF. The CDR3 region has the DNA TGTGCCAGCAGCTTAGTTCGGCAGGGGAATGAAAAACTGTTTTTT. This chain links TRBV7-9 with TRBJ1-4, with D perhaps matching TRBD1 (6 bases). The CDR3 is made up of 15 amino acids. Deletions cut 1 base from V and 5 bases from J, with 11 bases between. Per germline, CDR1 SEHNR and CDR2 FQNEAQ (reference sequence).

The chain carries TRBV4-1 and TRBJ1-2; a possible D gene is TRBD1 (6 bases). CDR3 length: 15 amino acids. Trimming removed 1 base from V and 4 bases from J, with 13 bases in between. Germline V gene sequence: CDR1 MGHRA, CDR2 YSYEKL. CDR3 sequence: CASSQGVGGVYGYTF. As DNA, the CDR3 is TGCGCCAGCAGCCAAGGGGTCGGGGGCGTCTATGGCTACACCTTC.

This clonotype was seen a handful of times. The rearrangement joins TRBV25-1 to TRBJ2-7; 8 bases agree with TRBD2. The ends lost 2 bases at V and 6 bases at J; junction bases unmatched: 9. CDR1 is MGHDK and CDR2 is SYGVNS in the germline V gene. CDR3 length: 15 amino acids. DNA of the CDR3: TGTGCCAGCAGTGAACCCGTGGCGGGGGGTAGCGAGCAGTACTTC. This sequence encodes CASSEPVAGGSEQYF.

The genes are TRBV7-9 and TRBJ2-5; D gene ambiguous. The CDR3 length is 11 residues. Germline CDR1 reads SEHNR; CDR2 reads FQNEAQ (reference sequence). The V end lost 6 bases, the J end lost 4 bases, and 6 bases lay between the germline ends. In DNA, the CDR3 is TGTGCCAGCAGTCCGATAGAGACCCAGTACTTC. It specifies CASSPIETQYF. The complete variable domain, with remaining parts taken from reference TRBV7-9 and TRBJ2-5, reads DTGVSQNPRHKITKRGQNVTFRCDPISEHNRLYWYRQTLGQGPEFLTYFQNEAQLEKSRLLSDRFSAERPKGSFSTLEIQRTEQGDSAMYLCASSPIETQYFGPGTRLLVL.

CDR3 sequence: CASSPSRLAGGLETQYF. The CDR3 DNA reads TGCGCCAGCAGCCCGAGCCGACTAGCGGGGGGTCTAGAGACCCAGTACTTC. The chain links TRBV5-1 to TRBJ2-5, with 13 bases aligning to TRBD2. Germline CDR1 SGHRS, CDR2 YFSETQ. The CDR3 covers 17 residues. With V trimmed by 4 bases and J by 4 bases, 10 bases remained unmatched. The full variable domain, completed using reference TRBV5-1 and TRBJ2-5, is KAGVTQTPRYLIKTRGQQVTLSCSPISGHRSVSWYQQTPGQGLQFLFEYFSETQRNKGNFPGRFSGRQFSNSRSEMNVSTLELGDSALYLCASSPSRLAGGLETQYFGPGTRLLVL.

This clonotype has more than one count but fewer than ten. V and J are TRBV9 and TRBJ2-7, with 9 nucleotides matching TRBD2. The junction had 8 bases not matched to a gene; V was cut back by 1 base and J by 6 bases. The CDR3 loop spans 15 amino acids. Germline loops: CDR1 SGDLS, CDR2 YYNGEE. CDR3 region: CASSVTSGLDSEQYF. CDR3 sequence (DNA): TGTGCCAGCAGCGTAACTAGCGGGCTGGATAGCGAGCAGTACTTC.

The chain recombines TRBV20-1 with TRBJ2-2, with D perhaps being TRBD1 or TRBD2 (6 bases each). The CDR3 spans 13 residues. V lost 6 bases and J lost 6, with 14 bases in between. CDR1 is DFQATT, CDR2 SNEGSKA, per germline (reference sequence). This chain's CDR3 is CSARGEIAGELFF. CDR3 in DNA: TGCAGTGCGAGGGGGGAAATAGCCGGGGAGCTGTTTTTT.

The V and J genes are TRBV7-2 and TRBJ2-1; D is perhaps TRBD1 (6 bases). The V and J ends lost 5 bases and 8 bases respectively, with 19 bases between them. CDR3 size: 15 residues. Germline CDR1 is SGHTA and CDR2 is FQGNSA. The CDR3: CASSTPGTPTDEQFF. CDR3 nucleotides: TGTGCCAGCAGCACCCCCGGGACACCGACCGATGAGCAGTTCTTC.

This clonotype was found a few times. The chain employs TRBV6-5 and TRBJ2-7, with 9 bases aligning to TRBD1. CDR1 is MNHEY, CDR2 SVGAGI, per germline. This CDR3 has 14 residues. After removal of 5 bases from V and 2 bases from J, the junction contained 4 bases not matched to a gene. For the CDR3, the DNA is TGTGCCAGCAGTCGACAGGGGGTTACCTACGAGCAGTACTTC. Residues: CASSRQGVTYEQYF.